This paragraph covers one TCR beta chain sequence. The data derive from a study of blood T cells in healthy people across ages. With a J-beta primer mix and a sample-barcoded 5' primer, a second PCR ran about 7 to 12 cycles. From the 5' RACE reads, TCRdb called clonotypes with MiXCR, one entry per CDR3 protein. Here the sample spans roughly 2 million distinct CDR3 sequences, 40% to 55% being singletons. Trimming at V came to 5 bases and at J to 0 bases, leaving 3 bases not matched to a gene. Germline CDR1 MNHEY, CDR2 SVGEGT. This CDR3 contains 14 residues. The material sequenced was blood. The rearrangement joins TRBV6-2 or TRBV6-3 to TRBJ2-7, with 8 bases that match TRBD2. The TCR originated in a woman between 40 and 55 years old in good health. The CDR3 is CASSERGTSYEQYF. Here the CDR3 DNA reads TGTGCCAGCAGTGAGCGGGGGACCTCCTACGAGCAGTACTTC.